This T cell receptor beta chain was profiled in a study of CD8+CD57+ T cells in acquired aplastic anemia. Across the whole study: Sorted CD4+ and CD8+ cells yielded roughly 3.4 ug of DNA on average. Study-wide findings and caveats: A significant difference in CD8+ Simpson's diversity between patients and controls was not found. Between patients and controls, twenty-nine CD8+ CDR3 sequences were found in common.

Genomic DNA, serving as template, underwent TCR beta VDJ and CDR3 profiling. One entry per CDR3 protein results from TCRdb running MiXCR on the reads. The table includes 200,000 to 300,000 distinct CDR3 sequences, less than 85% detected once. Details on this clonotype: Antigen: not known. The CDR3 ends on some other residue instead of the conserved phenylalanine or tryptophan, so this is likely a read error.

CD8+CD57+ cell expansion, shown by flow cytometry, had occurred in the patients selected for sequencing. Every one of the patients had aplastic anemia (severe, acquired). The TCR comes from a human donor with aplastic anemia. Sequences were obtained from sorted CD4+, CD8+, or CD8+CD57+ T cells (not recorded which) from PBMCs.

DNA for the CDR3: TGCGCCAGCAGCCAAGGCCTCGAAGGTGTCTACACCCTC. It is translated as CASSQGLEGVYTL. The chain has TRBV7-8 and TRBJ1-2; D gene uncertain. The CDR3 totals 13 residues. The germline gives CDR1 SGHVS, CDR2 FQNEAQ.